The present T cell receptor (beta chain) was sequenced within a study of T cell changes during pregnancy in multiple sclerosis. Profiled with immunoSEQ multiplex PCR; TCRdb holds only in-frame clones, not every one. The sample consists of tens of thousands of clones, around 90% of them appearing once. V shed 6 bases and J 4 bases; nucleotides not matched to a gene: 5. Germline CDR1 and CDR2: SNHLY and FYNNEI. The length of the CDR3 is 14 residues. The receptor was isolated from a female donor in good health, enrolled as a control in a pregnancy study. This chain connects TRBV2 to TRBJ2-7; TRBD1 matches 11 bases. Sequences were derived from peripheral blood, sampled in the first trimester of pregnancy. The CDR3 DNA sequence: TGTGCCAGCAGCGGGACAGGGGGATCGTACGAGCAGTACTTC. Translating gives CASSGTGGSYEQYF.